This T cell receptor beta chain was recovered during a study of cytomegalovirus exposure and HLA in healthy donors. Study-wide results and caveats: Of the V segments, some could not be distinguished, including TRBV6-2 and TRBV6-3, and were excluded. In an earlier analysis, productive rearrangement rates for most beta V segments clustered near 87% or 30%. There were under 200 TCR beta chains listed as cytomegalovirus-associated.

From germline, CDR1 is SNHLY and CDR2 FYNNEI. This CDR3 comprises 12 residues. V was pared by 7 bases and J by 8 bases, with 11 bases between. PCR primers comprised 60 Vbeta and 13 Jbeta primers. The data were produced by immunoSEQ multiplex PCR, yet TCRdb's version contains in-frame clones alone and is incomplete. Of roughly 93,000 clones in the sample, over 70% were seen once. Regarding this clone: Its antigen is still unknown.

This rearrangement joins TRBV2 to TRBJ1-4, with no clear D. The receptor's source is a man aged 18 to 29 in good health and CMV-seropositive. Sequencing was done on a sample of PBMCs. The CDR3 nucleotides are TGTGCCAGCAATCGGCGGCAGGAAAAACTGTTTTTT. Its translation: CASNRRQEKLFF.